The 24 T cell receptor beta chains listed next were all sequenced from one sample in a study of blood T cells in healthy people across ages. A second PCR, run for about 7 to 12 cycles, used a sample-barcoded 5' primer plus a J-beta primer mix. TCRdb processed the 5' RACE reads anew with MiXCR; each CDR3 protein has one entry. Of 450,000 to 650,000 distinct CDR3 sequences detected, less than 25% appear once; the ten largest clones hold 8.7%. This sample also belongs to another study, concerning T cells of mothers and their children.

The sequenced sample was blood. The receptors stem from a boy aged 10-17 years in good health.

This clonotype was seen a few times. The chain is built from TRBV7-9 and TRBJ1-6; tentative D call: TRBD1 (5 bases). Looked up from germline, CDR1 is SEHNR and CDR2 is FQNEAQ (reference sequence). The CDR3 consists of 14 residues. With 5 bases removed from V and 8 bases from J, the gap between germline ends came to 13 bases. In DNA, the CDR3 is TGTGCCAGCAGCGAAGACACAGGCTATTCACCCCTCCACTTT. Its translation: CASSEDTGYSPLHF. Full variable domain (missing parts from reference TRBV7-9 and TRBJ1-6): DTGVSQNPRHKITKRGQNVTFRCDPISEHNRLYWYRQTLGQGPEFLTYFQNEAQLEKSRLLSDRFSAERPKGSFSTLEIQRTEQGDSAMYLCASSEDTGYSPLHFGNGTRLTVT.

This clonotype was counted ten times or more. The V and J genes are TRBV5-1 and TRBJ1-4; 7 bases are a match to TRBD1. V was clipped by 4 bases and J by 2 bases; unmatched bases: 11. Looked up from germline, CDR1 is SGHRS and CDR2 is YFSETQ. This CDR3 spans 17 amino acids. The CDR3 DNA reads TGCGCCAGCAGCCGAAGCCCCGACAGGGCGACTAATGAAAAACTGTTTTTT. Protein product: CASSRSPDRATNEKLFF.

This chain joins TRBV6-5 and TRBJ2-1, with 8 positions matching TRBD2. The CDR3 contains 17 residues. Trimming at V came to 4 bases and at J to 0 bases, leaving 8 bases not matched to a gene. Germline CDR1 MNHEY, CDR2 SVGAGI. The CDR3 sequence is CASSSQRGRSSYNEQFF. The CDR3 region has the DNA TGTGCCAGCAGTTCCCAGCGGGGGCGGAGCTCCTACAATGAGCAGTTCTTC.

The V gene is TRBV5-4, the J gene TRBJ2-3; 11 bases fit TRBD2. The V gene end was trimmed by 3 bases and the J gene end by 7 bases; junction bases not matched to a gene: 7. Germline assignment: CDR1 SGHNT and CDR2 YYREEE (reference sequence). The CDR3 has 15 amino acids. The CDR3 protein is CASSYSGGGEYTQYF. The CDR3 DNA reads TGTGCCAGCAGCTATAGCGGGGGGGGCGAATATACGCAGTATTTT.

The rearrangement links TRBV28 to TRBJ2-5; D not certain. V lost 6 bases and J 5 bases, leaving 10 bases between the germline ends. CDR3 length: 12 residues. Germline V gene sequence: CDR1 MDHEN, CDR2 SYDVKM. This chain's CDR3 is CASRIPGETQYF. CDR3 coding DNA: TGTGCCAGCAGGATCCCCGGGGAGACCCAGTACTTC.

This clonotype was picked up a small number of times. The chain joins TRBV28 to TRBJ2-7, with 9 bases aligning to TRBD1. CDR3 length: 15 amino acids. Germline V gene data show CDR1 as MDHEN and CDR2 as SYDVKM. J gave up 3 bases and V 8 bases, and 11 bases lay outside the gene matches. CDR3 in amino acids: CASDTGTGYRYEQYF. The DNA of the CDR3 is TGTGCCAGCGATACCGGGACAGGGTATCGCTACGAGCAGTACTTC.

V usage is TRBV28 and J usage is TRBJ1-2; D might be TRBD1 (5 bases). Trimming pared 7 bases from V and 3 bases from J, leaving 18 bases between. This CDR3 spans 15 amino acids. In germline, CDR1 is MDHEN, CDR2 SYDVKM. The CDR3 here is CASTSSTGVHYGYTF. The CDR3 DNA follows: TGTGCCAGCACCAGTTCTACGGGGGTGCACTATGGCTACACCTTC.

This clonotype appeared a few times. The chain couples TRBV28 to TRBJ1-1, with D maybe TRBD1 (5 bases). The CDR3 consists of 15 residues. V was trimmed by 6 bases and J by 7 bases, leaving 21 bases between them. Germline V gives CDR1 MDHEN, CDR2 SYDVKM. CDR3 sequence reads: CASSHEDIILGEAFF. CDR3 DNA sequence: TGTGCCAGCAGCCACGAGGACATCATCCTAGGTGAAGCTTTCTTT. The variable domain in full, completed from reference TRBV28 and TRBJ1-1, reads DVKVTQSSRYLVKRTGEKVFLECVQDMDHENMFWYRQDPGLGLRLIYFSYDVKMKEKGDIPEGYSVSREKKERFSLILESASTNQTSMYLCASSHEDIILGEAFFGQGTRLTVV.

The rearrangement uses TRBV7-9 and TRBJ1-1, with TRBD1 as a possible D gene (5 bases). V was trimmed by 1 base and J by 5 bases, leaving 14 bases between them. This CDR3 spans 15 amino acids. The germline gives CDR1 SEHNR, CDR2 FQNEAQ (reference sequence). The CDR3, as DNA: TGTGCCAGCAGCTTAGAGAGGTCGTGGGGGACTGAAGCTTTCTTT. This gives the protein CASSLERSWGTEAFF.

The table lists this clonotype with a few counts. This chain connects TRBV5-1 to TRBJ2-5; D gene uncertain. The CDR3 loop spans 16 amino acids. V was pared by 0 bases and J by 5 bases, with 17 bases between. The germline gives CDR1 SGHRS, CDR2 YFSETQ. The CDR3 is CASSLGSSTLGETQYF. DNA of the CDR3: TGCGCCAGCAGCTTGGGCAGTTCTACTCTAGGGGAGACCCAGTACTTC.

The chain carries TRBV29-1 and TRBJ2-2, with D unclear. The CDR3 length is 14 residues. Germline lookup yields CDR1 SQVTM and CDR2 ANQGSEA. V lost 2 bases and J lost 6, with 13 bases in between. The CDR3 bases are TGCAGCGTTGAAATAAGCCGGCTACCCGGGGAGCTGTTTTTT. Translated: CSVEISRLPGELFF.

The chain uses TRBV7-3 and TRBJ2-3; D is unresolved. This CDR3 comprises 14 residues. The ends were cut back, 1 base at V and 5 bases at J, with 10 bases in the middle. Germline V CDR1 and CDR2: SGHTA, FQGTGA. CDR3 coding DNA: TGTGCCAGCAGCTTAAGCGGATCGGGAGATACGCAGTATTTT. Amino acids: CASSLSGSGDTQYF.

With respect to this clonotype: As the CDR3 is not closed by the conserved phenylalanine or tryptophan, this likely results from a read error. V usage is TRBV15 and J usage is TRBJ2-5; tentative D call: TRBD2 (7 bases). The J call is in doubt because the DNA end fits TRBJ2-1 better. This CDR3 region has 16 residues. Germline V gene sequence: CDR1 LNHNV, CDR2 YYDKDF (reference sequence). CDR3 nucleotide sequence: TGTGCCACCAGCAGAGATCCAGGGGAGGGGTACAATGAGCAGTTCCTC. This gives the protein CATSRDPGEGYNEQFL.

This clonotype has a handful of counts. The chain is built from TRBV4-1 and TRBJ2-1, with TRBD2 identical over 9 bases. CDR1 is MGHRA and CDR2 is YSYEKL in the germline V gene. V gave up 4 bases and J gave up 3 bases; unmatched junction bases: 16. This CDR3 has 19 amino acids. The CDR3 region is CASSPIAGARRDGYNEQFF. The CDR3 nucleotides are TGCGCCAGCAGCCCTATAGCGGGAGCGCGACGAGACGGCTACAATGAGCAGTTCTTC.

There are a few counts of this clonotype. The chain has TRBV7-9 and TRBJ2-2; D is undetermined. There are 10 residues in the CDR3. The V end lost 8 bases, the J end lost 7 bases, and 5 bases lay between the germline ends. Germline CDR1 reads SEHNR; CDR2 reads FQNEAQ (reference sequence). The CDR3 loop is CASGVGELFF. The CDR3 DNA sequence: TGTGCCAGCGGGGTCGGGGAGCTGTTTTTT.

This clonotype has only a few counts. This chain joins TRBV11-2 and TRBJ2-1; 8 bases align to TRBD2. Germline assignment: CDR1 SGHAT and CDR2 FQNNGV. This CDR3 region has 16 residues. With V trimmed by 4 bases and J by 10 bases, 15 bases remained unmatched. The CDR3 region is CASSSGVGTRAREQFF. DNA of the CDR3: TGTGCCAGCAGCTCGGGGGTGGGGACTAGAGCGAGGGAGCAGTTCTTC.

The chain couples TRBV5-5 to TRBJ2-7, with D possibly TRBD1 on 6 matching bases. The CDR3 sequence is 14 residues long. CDR1 and CDR2 from the germline V gene are SGHKS and YYEKEE (reference sequence). The germline V and J ends were trimmed by 0 bases and 4 bases, with 11 bases remaining between them. The CDR3 nucleotides read TGTGCCAGCAGCTTGGTCGGGACACTATACGAGCAGTACTTC. Protein: CASSLVGTLYEQYF.

This chain uses TRBV2 with TRBJ1-5; D remains unclear. V was shortened by 8 bases and J by 0 bases, with 20 bases between the two germline ends. The CDR3 has 17 amino acids. The germline CDR1 and CDR2 sequences are SNHLY and FYNNEI. The CDR3 DNA reads TGTGCCAGCCAGAGGGAAACAGTAGCTTCTAGCAATCAGCCCCAGCATTTT. Translated: CASQRETVASSNQPQHF.

This clonotype was seen a handful of times. This sequence joins TRBV10-3 and TRBJ2-2, with 9 positions matching TRBD2. From germline, CDR1 is ENHRY and CDR2 SYGVKD. The ends lost 6 bases at V and 5 bases at J; junction bases unmatched: 4. CDR3 size: 14 residues. The DNA for the CDR3 is TGTGCCATCAGGAATAGCGGGAGTACCGGGGAGCTGTTTTTT. This codes for CAIRNSGSTGELFF.

The V call is TRBV2, the J call TRBJ2-5; 8 bases match TRBD2. Germline V gene lookup returns CDR1 SNHLY and CDR2 FYNNEI. The CDR3 sequence is 14 residues long. V dropped 5 bases and J dropped 5; count of bases not matched to a gene: 7. DNA for the CDR3: TGTGCCAGCAGTTCCCGACTAGCGCCTGAGACCCAGTACTTC. This codes for CASSSRLAPETQYF. Supplemented by reference TRBV2 and TRBJ2-5, the full variable domain reads EPEVTQTPSHQVTQMGQEVILRCVPISNHLYFYWYRQILGQKVEFLVSFYNNEISEKSEIFDDQFSVERPDGSNFTLKIRSTKLEDSAMYFCASSSRLAPETQYFGPGTRLLVL.

J is TRBJ1-2 and V is TRBV15; perhaps TRBD1 as D (6 bases). CDR1 LNHNV and CDR2 YYDKDF come from the germline V gene (reference sequence). CDR3 length: 15 residues. V was cut by 1 base and J by 2 bases, with 11 bases left in between. The CDR3 region has the DNA TGTGCCACCAGCAGAGGGGACGGACAGAACTATGGCTACACCTTC. Amino acid sequence: CATSRGDGQNYGYTF. Full variable domain (missing parts from reference TRBV15 and TRBJ1-2): DAMVIQNPRYQVTQFGKPVTLSCSQTLNHNVMYWYQQKSSQAPKLLFHYYDKDFNNEADTPDNFQSRRPNTSFCFLDIRSPGLGDTAMYLCATSRGDGQNYGYTFGSGTRLTVV.

The sample holds one count of this clonotype. The germline gene is not matched at one end of the junction; a read error may be the cause. The genes are TRBV12-3 or TRBV12-4 and TRBJ2-2; the D gene is possibly TRBD1 (7 bases). The CDR3 has 16 amino acids. The CDR3 coding sequence is TGCGCCAGCAGCCCGTACAGGGGAGGAGCGACCGGGGAGCTGTTTTTT. Amino acids: CASSPYRGGATGELFF.

This chain joins TRBV10-2 and TRBJ2-1; D gene uncertain. The CDR3 runs to 12 residues. Germline-derived CDR1 and CDR2 are WSHSY and SAAADI. V dropped 0 bases and J dropped 8 bases, with 5 bases sitting between them. Here the CDR3 DNA reads TGCGCCAGCAGTGAGTCTGGCTATGAGCAGTTCTTC. This encodes CASSESGYEQFF.

The J gene is TRBJ2-1, the V gene TRBV20-1; a weak D match, TRBD1 (7 bases). This CDR3 has 17 amino acids. Germline V lookup: CDR1 DFQATT, CDR2 SNEGSKA (reference sequence). Trimming removed 0 bases from V and 3 bases from J, with 18 bases in between. The CDR3 coding sequence is TGCAGTGCTAGAGATCCGCAGGAGGGGGCAATCTACAATGAGCAGTTCTTC. This translates into CSARDPQEGAIYNEQFF.